The 20 T cell receptor beta chains below come from one sample, sequenced in a study of CD4+ T cells in melanoma. TCRdb's copy holds only in-frame clones and misses some; the assay was immunoSEQ multiplex PCR. This sample yields about 140,000 clones, of which roughly 91% are seen a single time; about 1.5% belongs to the top ten. These receptors originate from a human donor with melanoma.

The rearrangement joins TRBV30 to TRBJ1-1; D unclear. Germline assignment: CDR1 GTSNPN and CDR2 SVGIG (reference sequence). V lost 0 bases and J lost 3, with 5 bases in between. The length of the CDR3 is 12 residues. DNA for the CDR3: TGTGCCTGGAGTGTTGATTACACTGAAGCTTTCTTT. It translates to CAWSVDYTEAFF.

This clone was counted once. The chain joins TRBV18 to TRBJ1-2; D perhaps matches TRBD1 (5 bases). The length of the CDR3 is 13 residues. Between the trimmed V and J ends, which lost 6 bases and 6 bases, there was a span of 14 bases. Germline CDR1 is KGHSH and CDR2 is LQKENI. The CDR3 is CASSGSRDDGYTF. Here the CDR3 DNA reads TGTGCCAGCTCGGGGTCCAGGGATGATGGCTACACCTTC.

CDR3 bases: TGTGCCAGCAGTGAATATAAGGGGTCGAACACTGAAGCTTTCTTT. Amino acid sequence: CASSEYKGSNTEAFF. The chain recombines TRBV25-1 with TRBJ1-1; D is possibly TRBD1 (5 bases). This CDR3 has 15 residues. Between the trimmed V and J ends, which lost 0 bases and 1 base, there was a span of 9 bases. CDR1 is MGHDK, CDR2 SYGVNS, per germline.

This clone showed up just once. The genes are TRBV5-5 and TRBJ2-3; a weak D match, TRBD1 (6 bases). This CDR3 is 16 amino acids long. V lost 2 bases and J 1 base, leaving 14 bases between the germline ends. Germline-derived CDR1 and CDR2 are SGHKS and YYEKEE (reference sequence). The CDR3 nucleotides read TGTGCCAGCAGCTTTGTGGGGGCCGTAGGCACAGATACGCAGTATTTT. It codes for CASSFVGAVGTDTQYF.

This sequence joins TRBV9 and TRBJ2-6; 7 bases line up with TRBD1. The V gene's germline CDR1 is SGDLS and CDR2 YYNGEE. This CDR3 is 18 amino acids long. V lost 2 bases to trimming and J lost 0 bases; unmatched junction nucleotides: 8. The CDR3 is CASSVRQGATSGANVLTF. Written as DNA, the CDR3 is TGTGCCAGCAGCGTTCGACAGGGAGCTACCTCTGGGGCCAACGTCCTGACTTTC.

This chain uses TRBV6-1 with TRBJ2-7; D possibly corresponds to TRBD1 (5 bases). This CDR3 spans 15 amino acids. The V end was cut by 7 bases, the J end by 2 bases, with 18 bases between. CDR1 and CDR2 (germline): MNHNS, SASEGT. CDR3 residues: CASKSWTPNTYEQYF. DNA of the CDR3: TGTGCCAGCAAATCCTGGACACCTAATACCTACGAGCAGTACTTC.

This chain joins TRBV29-1 and TRBJ2-3, with TRBD1 as a possible D gene (6 bases). Germline loops: CDR1 SQVTM, CDR2 ANQGSEA. V shed 4 bases and J shed 6 bases, with 11 bases lying between them. CDR3 length: 12 amino acids. The CDR3 DNA is TGCAGCGTTGTGGCAGGGGTGGATACGCAGTATTTT. It translates to CSVVAGVDTQYF.

This clone has just one count. The CDR3 nucleotides read TGTGCCAGCAAGGTCCAGTTTAACACTGAAGCTTTCTTT. Encoded protein: CASKVQFNTEAFF. This chain connects TRBV2 to TRBJ1-1; D gene uncertain. Deletions cut 7 bases from V and 2 bases from J, with 11 bases between. The germline V gene has CDR1 SNHLY and CDR2 FYNNEI. This CDR3 contains 13 residues.

In nucleotides, the CDR3 is TGTGCCTGGAGCCTTACGGGGAATTCACCCCTCCACTTT. It yields the protein CAWSLTGNSPLHF. The chain is built from TRBV30 and TRBJ1-6; D not certain. V was shortened by 3 bases and J by 7 bases, with 10 bases between the two germline ends. Germline V gene sequence: CDR1 GTSNPN, CDR2 SVGIG (reference sequence). This CDR3 has 13 residues.

The rearrangement joins TRBV15 to TRBJ2-1; the D is unclear. The CDR3 is made up of 15 amino acids. Looked up from germline, CDR1 is LNHNV and CDR2 is YYDKDF (reference sequence). The ends were cut back, 0 bases at V and 2 bases at J, with 8 bases in the middle. The CDR3 coding sequence is TGTGCCACCAGCAGAGATTCCCGGCCCTACAATGAGCAGTTCTTC. Protein: CATSRDSRPYNEQFF.

This chain links TRBV7-9 with TRBJ2-7; 8 positions match TRBD1. Germline CDR1 is SEHNR and CDR2 is FQNEAQ (reference sequence). The CDR3 runs to 15 residues. Trimming cost V 1 base and J 4 bases; bases outside gene matches: 6. The CDR3 bases are TGTGCCAGCAGCTTAGTTACAGGGGGGCGGTACGAGCAGTACTTC. Its translation is CASSLVTGGRYEQYF.

The table lists this clone with a few counts. The chain is built from TRBV11-2 and TRBJ1-1, with a possible D match to TRBD1 (5 bases). Trimming took off 2 bases at V and 0 bases at J, with 13 bases between the two ends. The germline V gene encodes CDR1 SGHAT and CDR2 FQNNGV. CDR3 length equals 16 residues. CDR3 loop: CASSLRGGNLNTEAFF. CDR3 DNA: TGTGCCAGCAGCTTAAGGGGAGGAAACCTGAACACTGAAGCTTTCTTT. Supplemented by reference TRBV11-2 and TRBJ1-1, the full variable domain reads EAGVAQSPRYKIIEKRQSVAFWCNPISGHATLYWYQQILGQGPKLLIQFQNNGVVDDSQLPKDRFSAERLKGVDSTLKIQPAKLEDSAVYLCASSLRGGNLNTEAFFGQGTRLTVV.

The chain links TRBV2 to TRBJ2-3, with 8 bases aligning to TRBD2. Germline CDR1 reads SNHLY; CDR2 reads FYNNEI. V lost 7 bases to trimming and J lost 2 bases; unmatched junction nucleotides: 11. The CDR3 is 16 amino acids. In DNA, the CDR3 is TGTGCCAGCAAGACGTTGCGGGGGGACCCCACAGATACGCAGTATTTT. Its translation: CASKTLRGDPTDTQYF.

V usage is TRBV5-1 and J usage is TRBJ2-5; D remains unclear. Trimming took 0 bases from V and 0 from J, leaving 3 bases between them. Germline assignment: CDR1 SGHRS and CDR2 YFSETQ. The CDR3 contains 13 residues. The CDR3 coding sequence is TGCGCCAGCAGCTTGGTGTACCAAGAGACCCAGTACTTC. It codes for CASSLVYQETQYF.

The CDR3 sequence: CASSLAPTGGGNEQFF. The CDR3 DNA follows: TGCGCCAGCAGCTTGGCCCCGACAGGGGGCGGGAATGAGCAGTTCTTC. The V call is TRBV5-1, the J call TRBJ2-1; 10 nucleotides agree with TRBD1. From germline, CDR1 is SGHRS and CDR2 YFSETQ. The CDR3 is made up of 16 amino acids. The V and J ends lost 0 bases and 7 bases, in that order; junction bases with no gene match: 7. The full variable domain, in which reference TRBV5-1 and TRBJ2-1 provide the parts outside the CDR3, is KAGVTQTPRYLIKTRGQQVTLSCSPISGHRSVSWYQQTPGQGLQFLFEYFSETQRNKGNFPGRFSGRQFSNSRSEMNVSTLELGDSALYLCASSLAPTGGGNEQFFGPGTRLTVL.

This rearrangement joins TRBV25-1 to TRBJ1-1; D is perhaps TRBD1 (5 bases). This CDR3 contains 13 residues. Germline V gene data show CDR1 as MGHDK and CDR2 as SYGVNS. V gave up 5 bases and J gave up 6 bases, with 13 bases separating them. The CDR3 coding sequence is TGTGCCAGCAGTTTCCAGGGCTTAGCTGAAGCTTTCTTT. Protein sequence: CASSFQGLAEAFF. The variable domain in full, with the rest retrieved from reference TRBV25-1 and TRBJ1-1, is EADIYQTPRYLVIGTGKKITLECSQTMGHDKMYWYQQDPGMELHLIHYSYGVNSTEKGDLSSESTVSRIRTEHFPLTLESARPSHTSQYLCASSFQGLAEAFFGQGTRLTVV.

The V call is TRBV5-1, the J call TRBJ2-5; D tentatively fits TRBD1 or TRBD2 (5 bases each). The CDR3 consists of 15 residues. CDR1 SGHRS and CDR2 YFSETQ come from the germline V gene. The V end lost 4 bases, the J end lost 5 bases, and 18 bases lay between the germline ends. This CDR3 reads CASSRATRGGETQYF. The DNA for the CDR3 is TGCGCCAGCAGCAGGGCAACTAGGGGTGGGGAGACCCAGTACTTC.

The CDR3 here is CASSKEGTGDYGYTF. The CDR3 region has the DNA TGTGCCAGCAGCAAAGAGGGGACAGGGGACTATGGCTACACCTTC. The chain joins TRBV21-1 to TRBJ1-2; TRBD1 was called by the table and not checked on the DNA. TRBV21-1 is a known pseudogene. This CDR3 is built from 15 residues.

V usage is TRBV5-1 and J usage is TRBJ1-3; D is unresolved. This CDR3 has 12 residues. V was trimmed by 6 bases and J by 1 base, leaving 5 bases between them. CDR1 and CDR2 (germline): SGHRS, YFSETQ. CDR3 sequence (DNA): TGCGCCAGCACGGATTCTGGAAACACCATATATTTT. Its protein is CASTDSGNTIYF. Complete variable domain (other parts from reference TRBV5-1 and TRBJ1-3): KAGVTQTPRYLIKTRGQQVTLSCSPISGHRSVSWYQQTPGQGLQFLFEYFSETQRNKGNFPGRFSGRQFSNSRSEMNVSTLELGDSALYLCASTDSGNTIYFGEGSWLTVV.

This clone showed up just a few times. The J gene is TRBJ2-7, the V gene TRBV2; tentatively, D is TRBD1 or TRBD2 (5 bases each). Deletions cut 5 bases from V and 6 bases from J, with 14 bases between. Germline values: CDR1 SNHLY, CDR2 FYNNEI. This CDR3 is built from 13 residues. CDR3 nucleotides: TGTGCCAGCAGTTATAAGAGGGGATTCGAGCAGTACTTC. Translating gives CASSYKRGFEQYF. Variable domain in full (rest from reference TRBV2 and TRBJ2-7): EPEVTQTPSHQVTQMGQEVILRCVPISNHLYFYWYRQILGQKVEFLVSFYNNEISEKSEIFDDQFSVERPDGSNFTLKIRSTKLEDSAMYFCASSYKRGFEQYFGPGTRLTVT.